These 7 T cell receptor beta chains were all obtained from the same sample, sequenced in a study of cytotoxic CD8 clonotypes in ibrutinib-treated CLL. The protocol was immunoSEQ multiplex PCR, while the TCRdb copy is restricted to in-frame clones and leaves out a portion. The sample lists 11,000 or so clones, around three quarters seen once, with about 16% in the top ten. The source was PBMCs, collected at disease progression, from a patient treated with ibrutinib. The receptor set was obtained from a human donor with chronic lymphocytic leukemia.

This sequence joins TRBV6-6 and TRBJ1-2, with a tentative D call TRBD1 (5 bases). Trimming left V 4 bases short and J 7 bases short, with 16 bases between. CDR1 and CDR2 (germline): MNHNY, SVGAGI (reference sequence). This CDR3 is built from 14 residues. The DNA of the CDR3 is TGTGCCAGCAGTTTTAAGGGGCCCGAGGGTGGCTACACCTTC. It codes for CASSFKGPEGGYTF.

The rearrangement joins TRBV5-5 to TRBJ2-1; D is perhaps TRBD1 or TRBD2 (5 bases each). The CDR3 totals 15 residues. From germline, CDR1 is SGHKS and CDR2 YYEKEE (reference sequence). V was trimmed by 5 bases and J by 10 bases, leaving 22 bases between them. The CDR3 coding sequence is TGTGCCAGCAGACCATCGGACAAGGTAGCGAACGAGCAGTTCTTC. Protein: CASRPSDKVANEQFF.

The rearrangement joins TRBV6-1 to TRBJ2-3; 8 bases line up with TRBD2. CDR1 MNHNS and CDR2 SASEGT come from the germline V gene. The length of the CDR3 is 15 residues. With 4 bases clipped from V and 1 base from J, the junction kept 4 bases outside the gene matches. In DNA, the CDR3 is TGTGCCAGCAGTGCCCTGACTAGCGGCACAGATACGCAGTATTTT. Translating it yields CASSALTSGTDTQYF.

The rearrangement joins TRBV5-1 to TRBJ2-7, with 7 bases aligning to TRBD2. Unmatched junction bases numbered 8, after V lost 2 bases and J lost 3 bases. The CDR3 is 15 amino acids. CDR1 and CDR2 from the germline V gene are SGHRS and YFSETQ. CDR3: CASSLGVSGYYEQYF. The CDR3, as DNA: TGCGCCAGCAGCTTAGGAGTTAGCGGGTACTACGAGCAGTACTTC.

The V call is TRBV5-4, the J call TRBJ2-5; D gene unclear. The DNA end is more similar to TRBJ2-7, so the J call may be wrong. Germline CDR1 reads SGHNT; CDR2 reads YYREEE (reference sequence). The CDR3 has 15 residues. The CDR3 nucleotides read TGTGCCAGCAGCTTGGGGGTAGGTCTCTCCTACGAGCAGTACTTC. Residues: CASSLGVGLSYEQYF.

The gene calls are TRBV6-6 and TRBJ2-7; 9 bases are a match to TRBD1. Germline lookup yields CDR1 MNHNY and CDR2 SVGAGI (reference sequence). This CDR3 region has 12 residues. V was clipped by 2 bases and J by 7 bases; unmatched bases: 0. The CDR3 reads CASSYGTGEQYF. The DNA for the CDR3 is TGTGCCAGCAGTTACGGGACAGGGGAGCAGTACTTC.

In DNA form, the CDR3 reads TGCGCCAGCAGCCATATGGACACCCTAGGAGGCTACACCTTC. Protein product: CASSHMDTLGGYTF. The V and J genes are TRBV4-1 and TRBJ1-2; possible D gene TRBD1, 5 bases. Trimming took off 3 bases at V and 8 bases at J, with 16 bases between the two ends. Germline lookup yields CDR1 MGHRA and CDR2 YSYEKL. This CDR3 contains 14 residues.